This T cell receptor (beta chain) came from a study of cytomegalovirus exposure and HLA in healthy donors. General observations from the study: Presence/absence analyses supposed approximately even sequencing depth among donors. Of the V segments, some could not be distinguished, including TRBV6-2 and TRBV6-3, and were excluded.

Primers: 60 Vbeta forward and 13 Jbeta reverse. The method was immunoSEQ multiplex PCR; TCRdb's version includes in-frame clones alone and lacks a portion of them. The profile shows about 110,000 clones, around 69% of them singletons. The CDR3 is 12 amino acids. CDR1 SGDLS and CDR2 YYNGEE come from the germline V gene. Trimming took off 3 bases at V and 5 bases at J, with 5 bases between the two ends. A word on this clone: What it binds is not known.

Material for sequencing was PBMCs. The receptor comes from a man aged 18 to 30 in good health and CMV-seronegative. This chain uses TRBV9 with TRBJ2-2, with D hard to call. DNA for the CDR3: TGTGCCAGCAGCGCAGTTACCGGGGAGCTGTTTTTT. This translates into CASSAVTGELFF.